This paragraph reports one TCR beta chain. The data stem from a study of cytomegalovirus exposure and HLA in healthy donors. The CDR3 totals 17 residues. CDR1 is SEHNR, CDR2 FQNEAQ, per germline (reference sequence). J lost 6 bases, V lost 4 bases, and 11 bases had no gene match. Method: immunoSEQ multiplex PCR; TCRdb's copy keeps in-frame clones and lacks some. The sample holds about 130,000 clones, approximately 91% seen once. This TCR was recovered from a man in his thirties or forties in good health and CMV-seronegative. The rearrangement joins TRBV7-9 to TRBJ2-2; 10 nucleotides match TRBD2. Sequences were obtained from PBMCs. The CDR3 loop is CASSSSGRPITSGELFF. The CDR3 DNA sequence: TGTGCCAGCAGCTCTAGCGGGAGACCCATAACGTCCGGGGAGCTGTTTTTT.